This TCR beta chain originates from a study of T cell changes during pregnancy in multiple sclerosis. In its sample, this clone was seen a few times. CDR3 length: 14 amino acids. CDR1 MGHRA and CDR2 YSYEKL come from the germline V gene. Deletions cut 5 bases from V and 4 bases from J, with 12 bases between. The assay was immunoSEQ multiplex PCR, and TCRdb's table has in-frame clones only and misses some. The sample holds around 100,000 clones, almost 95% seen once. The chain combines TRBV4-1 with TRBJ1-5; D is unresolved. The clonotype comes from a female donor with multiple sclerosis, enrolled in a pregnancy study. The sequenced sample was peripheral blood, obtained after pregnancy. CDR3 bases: TGCGCCAGCAGCTTAGGACTCCGTAATCAGCCCCAGCATTTT. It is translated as CASSLGLRNQPQHF.